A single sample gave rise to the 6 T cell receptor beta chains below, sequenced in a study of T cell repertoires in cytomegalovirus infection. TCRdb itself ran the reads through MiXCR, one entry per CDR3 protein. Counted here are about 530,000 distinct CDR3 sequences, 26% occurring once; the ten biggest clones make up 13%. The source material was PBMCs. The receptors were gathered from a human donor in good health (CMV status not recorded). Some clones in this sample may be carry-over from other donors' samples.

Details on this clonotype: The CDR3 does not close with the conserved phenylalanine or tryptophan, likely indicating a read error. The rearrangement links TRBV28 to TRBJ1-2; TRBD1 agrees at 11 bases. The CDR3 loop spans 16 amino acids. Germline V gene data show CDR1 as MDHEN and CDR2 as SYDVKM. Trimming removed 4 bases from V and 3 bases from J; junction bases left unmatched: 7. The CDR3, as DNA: TGTGCCAGCAGTTACGGACAGGGGGCTCCCTACTATGGCTACACCTCC. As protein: CASSYGQGAPYYGYTS.

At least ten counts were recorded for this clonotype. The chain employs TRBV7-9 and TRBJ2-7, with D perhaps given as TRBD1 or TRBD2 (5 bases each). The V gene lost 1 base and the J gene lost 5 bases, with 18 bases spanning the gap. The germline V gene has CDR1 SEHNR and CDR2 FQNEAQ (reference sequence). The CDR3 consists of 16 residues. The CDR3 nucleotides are TGTGCCAGCAGCTTAGGAGGAGCGGCAGGGCGACACGAGCAGTACTTC. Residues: CASSLGGAAGRHEQYF.

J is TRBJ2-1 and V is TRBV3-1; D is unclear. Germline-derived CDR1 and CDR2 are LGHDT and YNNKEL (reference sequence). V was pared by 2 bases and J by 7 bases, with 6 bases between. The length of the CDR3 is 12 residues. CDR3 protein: CASSQLRNEQFF. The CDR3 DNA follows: TGTGCCAGCAGCCAATTAAGGAATGAGCAGTTCTTC.

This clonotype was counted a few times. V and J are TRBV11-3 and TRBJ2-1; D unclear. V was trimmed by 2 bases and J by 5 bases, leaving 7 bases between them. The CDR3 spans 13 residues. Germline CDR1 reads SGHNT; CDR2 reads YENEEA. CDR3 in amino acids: CASSLYYNNEQFF. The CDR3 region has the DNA TGTGCCAGCAGCTTATATTACAACAATGAGCAGTTCTTC.

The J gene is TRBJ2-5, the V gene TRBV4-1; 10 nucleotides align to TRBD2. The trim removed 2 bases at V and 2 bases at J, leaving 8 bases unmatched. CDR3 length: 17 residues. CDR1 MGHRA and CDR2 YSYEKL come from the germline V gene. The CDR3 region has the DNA TGCGCCAGCAGCCAAAAAGCGGGAGGGGGGTGGCAAGAGACCCAGTACTTC. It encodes CASSQKAGGGWQETQYF.

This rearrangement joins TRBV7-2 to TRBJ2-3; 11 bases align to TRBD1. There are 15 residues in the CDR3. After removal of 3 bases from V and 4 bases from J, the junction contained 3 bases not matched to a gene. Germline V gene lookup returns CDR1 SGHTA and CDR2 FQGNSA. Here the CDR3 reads CASSLDRGLSDTQYF. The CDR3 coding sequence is TGTGCCAGCAGCTTGGACAGGGGGCTGTCAGATACGCAGTATTTT.